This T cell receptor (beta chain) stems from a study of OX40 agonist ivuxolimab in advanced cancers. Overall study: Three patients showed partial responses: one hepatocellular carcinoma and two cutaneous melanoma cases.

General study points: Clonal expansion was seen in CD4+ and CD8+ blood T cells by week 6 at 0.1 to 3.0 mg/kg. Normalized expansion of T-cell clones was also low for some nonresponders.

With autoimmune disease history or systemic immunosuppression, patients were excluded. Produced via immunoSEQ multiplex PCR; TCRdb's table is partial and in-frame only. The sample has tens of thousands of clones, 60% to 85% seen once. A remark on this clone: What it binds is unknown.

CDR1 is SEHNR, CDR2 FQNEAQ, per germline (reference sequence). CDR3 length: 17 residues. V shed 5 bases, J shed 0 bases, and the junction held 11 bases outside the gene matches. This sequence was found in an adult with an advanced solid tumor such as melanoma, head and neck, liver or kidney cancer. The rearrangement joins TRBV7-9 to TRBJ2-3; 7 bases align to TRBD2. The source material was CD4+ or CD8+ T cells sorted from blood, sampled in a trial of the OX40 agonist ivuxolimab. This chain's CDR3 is CASSSYGRGTSTDTQYF. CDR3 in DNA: TGTGCCAGCAGCAGTTACGGGCGGGGGACCAGCACAGATACGCAGTATTTT.